Listed below are T cell receptor beta chains from one sample, sequenced in a study of blood T cell repertoires in COVID-19. Measured with immunoSEQ multiplex PCR; TCRdb has only the in-frame clones, and not every one. This sample yields 200,000 or so clones, of which 60% to 80% are seen a single time; around 15% belongs to the top ten. Material: peripheral blood. The receptors were gathered from a man aged 55-75 years with active or convalescent COVID-19. Each CDR3 is given without its conserved first and last residue.

j_call v_call cdr3_aa
TRBJ2-3 TRBV4-1 ASSQGAGTDTQY
TRBJ2-5 TRBV11-2 ASSWEPGQGEETQY
TRBJ1-1 TRBV7-3 ASSPAGANTEAF
TRBJ1-5 TRBV10-3 AISREPGQPQH
TRBJ2-5 TRBV18 ASSRPQETQY
TRBJ2-5 TRBV4-3 ASSQGGQSQETQY
TRBJ2-7 TRBV19 ASALGTGGYEQY
TRBJ1-5 TRBV2 ASSWTGGWNQPQH
TRBJ1-2 TRBV12-3/TRBV12-4 ASSPTGDDGYT
TRBJ2-1 TRBV2 ASSGFGGSGGNEQF
TRBJ2-7 TRBV5-6 ASSLVSTSGSYEQY
TRBJ2-3 TRBV19 ASSTLGSGRIDTQY
TRBJ2-1 TRBV7-6 ASSLGDSSPNEQF
TRBJ2-1 TRBV29-1 SVLGQSSYNEQF
TRBJ2-5 TRBV6-1 ASSEASGRVETQY
TRBJ2-7 TRBV3-1/TRBV3-2 ASSQFLAGGTY
TRBJ2-7 TRBV5-4 ASSFGTSGVLEY
TRBJ1-1 TRBV19 AVDAKPGVMNTEAF
TRBJ2-1 TRBV4-2 ASSQDLAQRQF
TRBJ2-1 TRBV6-6 ASSHIPTSGGNNEQF
TRBJ1-5 TRBV19 ASSMDRGRVQPQH
TRBJ2-2 TRBV19 ASSIGGTSNTGELF
TRBJ2-1 TRBV7-3 ASSLNDGGQVYNEQF
TRBJ2-2 TRBV11-2 ASSLDNGSGELF
TRBJ2-5 TRBV5-1 ASSLQGRRETQY
TRBJ2-5 TRBV18 ATNTGTSGTQETQY
TRBJ2-1 TRBV6-5 ASHRDTSSYNEQF
TRBJ2-1 TRBV7-9 ASSLRRDTIFDEQF
TRBJ2-3 TRBV24-1 ATSAGESRNTQY
TRBJ1-2 TRBV12-3/TRBV12-4 ASSLGQEGAYT